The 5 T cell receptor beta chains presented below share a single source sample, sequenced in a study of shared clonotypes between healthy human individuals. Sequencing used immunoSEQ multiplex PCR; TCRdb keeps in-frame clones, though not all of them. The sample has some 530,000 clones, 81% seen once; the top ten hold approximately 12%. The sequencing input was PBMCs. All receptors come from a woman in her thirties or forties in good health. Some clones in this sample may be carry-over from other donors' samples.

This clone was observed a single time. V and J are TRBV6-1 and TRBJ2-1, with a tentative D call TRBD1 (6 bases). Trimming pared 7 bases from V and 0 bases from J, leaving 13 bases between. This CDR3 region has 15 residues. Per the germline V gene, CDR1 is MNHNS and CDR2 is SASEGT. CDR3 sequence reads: CASNPRGHSYNEQFF. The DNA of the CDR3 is TGTGCCAGCAATCCCAGGGGTCACTCCTACAATGAGCAGTTCTTC.

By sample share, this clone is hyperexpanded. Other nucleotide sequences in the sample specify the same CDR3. The CDR3 region has the DNA TGTGCCAGCAGCTTAGTTCCAGAGGCCTACAATGAGCAGTTCTTC. It yields the protein CASSLVPEAYNEQFF. V gene TRBV7-9 combines with J gene TRBJ2-1, with no clear D. The V end was cut by 1 base, the J end by 2 bases, with 9 bases between. CDR1 SEHNR and CDR2 FQNEAQ come from the germline V gene (reference sequence). This CDR3 has 15 amino acids.

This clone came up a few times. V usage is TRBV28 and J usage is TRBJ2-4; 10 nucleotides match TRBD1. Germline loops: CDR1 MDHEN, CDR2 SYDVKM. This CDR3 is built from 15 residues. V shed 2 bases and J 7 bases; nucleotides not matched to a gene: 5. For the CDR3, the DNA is TGTGCCAGCAGTTTAGGCCCGGGACAGGGGAACATTCAGTACTTC. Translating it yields CASSLGPGQGNIQYF.

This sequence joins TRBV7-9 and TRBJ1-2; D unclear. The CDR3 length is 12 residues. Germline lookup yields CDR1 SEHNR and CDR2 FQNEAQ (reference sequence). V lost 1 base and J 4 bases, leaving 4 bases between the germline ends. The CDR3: CASSLEFYGYTF. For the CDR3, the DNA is TGTGCCAGCAGCTTAGAATTCTATGGCTACACCTTC.

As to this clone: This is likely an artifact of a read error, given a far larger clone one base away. CDR3 residues: CGVTEYEQYF. The CDR3 nucleotides read TGCGGCGTAACAGAGTACGAGCAGTACTTC. This chain joins TRBV29-1 and TRBJ2-7; D call uncertain. CDR3 length equals 10 residues. From germline, CDR1 is SQVTM and CDR2 ANQGSEA.